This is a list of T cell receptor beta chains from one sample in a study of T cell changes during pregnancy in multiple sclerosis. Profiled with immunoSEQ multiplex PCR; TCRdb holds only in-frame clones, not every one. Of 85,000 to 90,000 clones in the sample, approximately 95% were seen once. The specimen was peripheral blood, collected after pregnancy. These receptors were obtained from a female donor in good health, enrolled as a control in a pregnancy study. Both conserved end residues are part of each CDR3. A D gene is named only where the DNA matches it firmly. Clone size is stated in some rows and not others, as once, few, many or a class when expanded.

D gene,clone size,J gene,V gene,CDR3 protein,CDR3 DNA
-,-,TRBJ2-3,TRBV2,CASSKVRGDTQYF,TGTGCCAGCAGTAAGGTCCGGGGGGATACGCAGTATTTT
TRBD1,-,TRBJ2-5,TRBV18,CASSPPGTGGRETQYF,TGTGCCAGCTCACCCCCCGGGACAGGGGGCCGTGAGACCCAGTACTTC
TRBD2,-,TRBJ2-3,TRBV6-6,CASRRTSGAGDTQYF,TGTGCCAGCAGAAGGACTAGCGGAGCGGGGGATACGCAGTATTTT
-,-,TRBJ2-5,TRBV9,CASSVGGAVQETQYF,TGTGCCAGCAGCGTGGGGGGGGCAGTCCAAGAGACCCAGTACTTC
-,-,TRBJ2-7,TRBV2,CASSIAGTPREQYF,TGTGCCAGCAGCATAGCCGGGACTCCCCGCGAGCAGTACTTC
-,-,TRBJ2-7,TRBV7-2,CASSLRRTEPPYEQYF,TGTGCCAGCAGCTTAAGGCGGACAGAACCCCCCTACGAGCAGTACTTC
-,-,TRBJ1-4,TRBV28,CATQGGNLFF,TGTGCCACTCAAGGGGGTAACCTGTTTTTT
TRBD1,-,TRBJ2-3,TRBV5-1,CASSLGQGAITDTQYF,TGCGCCAGCAGCTTGGGGCAGGGGGCTATCACAGATACGCAGTATTTT
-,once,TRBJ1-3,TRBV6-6,CASMEGPGNTIYF,TGTGCCAGCATGGAGGGTCCTGGAAACACCATATATTTT
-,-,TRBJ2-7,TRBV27,CASSLSRGTFYEQYF,TGTGCCAGCAGTTTATCGAGAGGAACGTTCTACGAGCAGTACTTC
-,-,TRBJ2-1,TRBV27,CASSLRTTSYNEQFF,TGTGCCAGCAGTTTAAGGACTACCTCCTACAATGAGCAGTTCTTC